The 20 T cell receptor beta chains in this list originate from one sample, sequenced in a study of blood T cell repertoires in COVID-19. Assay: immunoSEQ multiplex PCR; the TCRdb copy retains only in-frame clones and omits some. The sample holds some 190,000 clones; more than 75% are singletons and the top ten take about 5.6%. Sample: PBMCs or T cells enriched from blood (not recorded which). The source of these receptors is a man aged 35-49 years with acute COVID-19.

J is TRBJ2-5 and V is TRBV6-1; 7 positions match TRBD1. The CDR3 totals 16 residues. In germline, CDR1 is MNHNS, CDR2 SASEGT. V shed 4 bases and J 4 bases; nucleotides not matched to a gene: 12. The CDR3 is CASSVSTGRTRETQYF. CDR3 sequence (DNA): TGTGCCAGCAGTGTTTCGACAGGGCGCACGCGAGAGACCCAGTACTTC.

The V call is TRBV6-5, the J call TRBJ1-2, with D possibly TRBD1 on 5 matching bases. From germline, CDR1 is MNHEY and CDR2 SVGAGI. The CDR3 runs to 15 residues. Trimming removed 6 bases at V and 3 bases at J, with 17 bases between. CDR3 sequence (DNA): TGTGCCAGCAGCCCCGGGGGGGGTCGTGACTATGGCTACACCTTC. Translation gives CASSPGGGRDYGYTF.

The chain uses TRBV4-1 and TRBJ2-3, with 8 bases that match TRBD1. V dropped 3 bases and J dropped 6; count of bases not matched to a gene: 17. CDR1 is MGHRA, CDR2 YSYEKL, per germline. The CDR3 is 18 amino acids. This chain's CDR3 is CASSHPRSQGAGVDTQYF. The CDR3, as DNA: TGCGCCAGCAGCCACCCTAGGTCGCAGGGGGCGGGCGTCGATACGCAGTATTTT.

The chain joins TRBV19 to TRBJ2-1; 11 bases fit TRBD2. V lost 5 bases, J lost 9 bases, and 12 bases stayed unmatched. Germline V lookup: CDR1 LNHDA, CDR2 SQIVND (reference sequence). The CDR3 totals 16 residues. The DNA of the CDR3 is TGTGCCAGTAGTCCCGATAGCGGGAGGGCCATCCGTGAGCAGTTCTTC. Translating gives CASSPDSGRAIREQFF.

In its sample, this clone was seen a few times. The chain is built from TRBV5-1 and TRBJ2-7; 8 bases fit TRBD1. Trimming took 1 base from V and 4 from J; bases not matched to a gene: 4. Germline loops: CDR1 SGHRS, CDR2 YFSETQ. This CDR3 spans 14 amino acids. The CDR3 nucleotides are TGCGCCAGCAGCTTGATCCAGGGGGCTTACGAGCAGTACTTC. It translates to CASSLIQGAYEQYF.

The CDR3 loop is CASSPRGGDNSYNEQFF. CDR3 DNA: TGTGCCAGCAGTCCTAGGGGTGGGGATAACTCCTACAATGAGCAGTTCTTC. This sequence joins TRBV27 and TRBJ2-1; weak D call: TRBD1 (5 bases). CDR1 and CDR2 (germline): MNHEY, SMNVEV (reference sequence). V gave up 5 bases and J gave up 0 bases, with 17 bases separating them. This CDR3 spans 17 amino acids.

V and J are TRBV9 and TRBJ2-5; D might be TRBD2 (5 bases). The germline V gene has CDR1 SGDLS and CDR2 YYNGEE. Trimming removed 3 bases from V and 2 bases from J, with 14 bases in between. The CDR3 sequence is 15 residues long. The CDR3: CASSESGGDQETQYF. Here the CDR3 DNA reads TGTGCCAGCAGCGAAAGCGGAGGAGATCAAGAGACCCAGTACTTC.

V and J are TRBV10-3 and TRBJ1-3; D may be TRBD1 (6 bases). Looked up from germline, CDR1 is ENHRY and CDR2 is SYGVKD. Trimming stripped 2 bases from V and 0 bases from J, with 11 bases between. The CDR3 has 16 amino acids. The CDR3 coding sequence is TGTGCCATCAGTGAGGGGGGCGCGATCTCTGGAAACACCATATATTTT. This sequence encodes CAISEGGAISGNTIYF.

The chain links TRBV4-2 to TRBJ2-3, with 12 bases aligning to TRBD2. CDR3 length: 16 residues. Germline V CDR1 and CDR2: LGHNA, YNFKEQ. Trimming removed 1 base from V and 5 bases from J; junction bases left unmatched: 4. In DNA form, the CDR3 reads TGTGCCAGCAGCCAAGGGACTAGCGGGACAATAGATACGCAGTATTTT. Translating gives CASSQGTSGTIDTQYF.

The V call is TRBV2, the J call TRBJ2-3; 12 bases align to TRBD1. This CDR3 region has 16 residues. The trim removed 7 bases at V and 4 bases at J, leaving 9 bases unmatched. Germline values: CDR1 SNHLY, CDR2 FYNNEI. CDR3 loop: CASTQGGQGAPDTQYF. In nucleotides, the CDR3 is TGTGCCAGCACCCAAGGGGGACAGGGGGCTCCAGATACGCAGTATTTT.

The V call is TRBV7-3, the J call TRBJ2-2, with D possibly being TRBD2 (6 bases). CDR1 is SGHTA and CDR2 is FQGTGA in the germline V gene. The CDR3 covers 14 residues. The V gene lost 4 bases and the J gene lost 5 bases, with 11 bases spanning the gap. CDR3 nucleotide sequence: TGTGCCAGCAGCTCCGGACTAAAAACCGGGGAGCTGTTTTTT. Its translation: CASSSGLKTGELFF.

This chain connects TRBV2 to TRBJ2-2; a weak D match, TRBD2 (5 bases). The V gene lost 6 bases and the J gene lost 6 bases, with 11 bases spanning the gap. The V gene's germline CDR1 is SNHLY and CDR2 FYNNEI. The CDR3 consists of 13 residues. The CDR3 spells CASRNSVSGELFF. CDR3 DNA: TGTGCCAGCAGAAATAGCGTATCCGGGGAGCTGTTTTTT.

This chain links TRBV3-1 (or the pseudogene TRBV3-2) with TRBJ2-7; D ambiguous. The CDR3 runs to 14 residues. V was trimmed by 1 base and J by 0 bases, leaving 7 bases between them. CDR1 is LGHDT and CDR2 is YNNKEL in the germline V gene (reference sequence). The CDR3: CASSQGPVSYEQYF. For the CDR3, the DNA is TGTGCCAGCAGCCAAGGGCCAGTCTCCTACGAGCAGTACTTC.

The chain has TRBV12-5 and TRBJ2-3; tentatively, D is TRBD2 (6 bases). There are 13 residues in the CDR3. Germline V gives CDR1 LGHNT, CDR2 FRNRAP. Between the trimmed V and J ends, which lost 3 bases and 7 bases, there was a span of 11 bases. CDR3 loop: CASGFPGGNTQYF. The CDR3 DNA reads TGTGCTAGTGGTTTCCCCGGAGGGAATACGCAGTATTTT.

CDR3 residues: CASSREQGSEQYF. The CDR3 DNA reads as TGTGCCAGCTCACGGGAACAGGGATCCGAGCAGTACTTC. The chain combines TRBV18 with TRBJ2-7; D may be TRBD1 (6 bases). CDR3 length: 13 residues. V lost 4 bases, J lost 6 bases, and 13 bases lay in between. Germline CDR1 KGHSH, CDR2 LQKENI.

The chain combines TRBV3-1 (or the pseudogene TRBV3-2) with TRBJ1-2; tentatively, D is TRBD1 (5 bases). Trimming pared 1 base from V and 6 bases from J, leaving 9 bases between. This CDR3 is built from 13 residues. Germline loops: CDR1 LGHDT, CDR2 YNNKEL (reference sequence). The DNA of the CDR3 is TGTGCCAGCAGCCAAGGGACAACGGATGGCTACACCTTC. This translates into CASSQGTTDGYTF.

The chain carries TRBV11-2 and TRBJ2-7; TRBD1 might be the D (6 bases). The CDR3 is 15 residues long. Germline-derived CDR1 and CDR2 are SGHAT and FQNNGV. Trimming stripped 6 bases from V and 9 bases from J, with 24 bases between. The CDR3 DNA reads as TGTGCCAGCAGTTCCCGGGACACTCTGGACCACTGGCAGTACTTC. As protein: CASSSRDTLDHWQYF.

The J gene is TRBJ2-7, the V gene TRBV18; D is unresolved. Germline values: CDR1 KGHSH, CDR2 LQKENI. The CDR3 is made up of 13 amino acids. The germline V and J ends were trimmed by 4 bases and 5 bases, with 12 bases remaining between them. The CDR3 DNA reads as TGTGCCAGCTCACTTTCAGAATTCCACGAGCAGTACTTC. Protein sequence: CASSLSEFHEQYF. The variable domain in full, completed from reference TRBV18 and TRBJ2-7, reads NAGVMQNPRHLVRRRGQEARLRCSPMKGHSHVYWYRQLPEEGLKFMVYLQKENIIDESGMPKERFSAEFPKEGPSILRIQQVVRGDSAAYFCASSLSEFHEQYFGPGTRLTVT.

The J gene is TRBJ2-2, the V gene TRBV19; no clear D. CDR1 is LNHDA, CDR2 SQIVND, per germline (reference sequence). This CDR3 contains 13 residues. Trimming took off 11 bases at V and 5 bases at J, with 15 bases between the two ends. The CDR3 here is CALFALDTGELFF. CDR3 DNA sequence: TGTGCCCTATTTGCCCTAGATACCGGGGAGCTGTTTTTT.

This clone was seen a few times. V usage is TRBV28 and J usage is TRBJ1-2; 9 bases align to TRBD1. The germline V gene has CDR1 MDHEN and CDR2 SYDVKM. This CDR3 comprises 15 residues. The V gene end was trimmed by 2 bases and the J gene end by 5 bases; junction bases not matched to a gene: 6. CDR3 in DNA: TGTGCCAGCAGTTTAACGACAGGGGGTTATTATGGCTACACCTTC. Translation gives CASSLTTGGYYGYTF.